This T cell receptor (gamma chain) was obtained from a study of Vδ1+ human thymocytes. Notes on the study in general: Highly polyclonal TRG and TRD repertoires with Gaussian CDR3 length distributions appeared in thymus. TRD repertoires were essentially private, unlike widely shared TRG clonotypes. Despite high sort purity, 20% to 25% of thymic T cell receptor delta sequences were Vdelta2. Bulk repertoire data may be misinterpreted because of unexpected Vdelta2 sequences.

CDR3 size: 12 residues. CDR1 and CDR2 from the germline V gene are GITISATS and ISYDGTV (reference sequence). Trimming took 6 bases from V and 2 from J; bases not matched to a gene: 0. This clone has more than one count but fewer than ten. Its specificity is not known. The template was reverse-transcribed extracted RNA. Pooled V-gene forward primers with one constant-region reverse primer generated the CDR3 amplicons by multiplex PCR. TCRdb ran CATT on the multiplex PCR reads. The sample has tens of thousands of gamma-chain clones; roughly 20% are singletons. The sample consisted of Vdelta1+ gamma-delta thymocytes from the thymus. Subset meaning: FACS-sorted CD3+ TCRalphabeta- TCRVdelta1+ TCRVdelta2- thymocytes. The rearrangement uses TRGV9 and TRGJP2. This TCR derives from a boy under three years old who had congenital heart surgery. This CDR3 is CALWSSDWIKTF. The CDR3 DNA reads TGTGCCTTGTGGAGTAGTGATTGGATCAAGACGTTT.